This T cell receptor (beta chain) came from a study of breast tumors, draining lymph nodes, adjacent tissues. Axillary draining lymph nodes of breast cancer patients supplied the node samples. TCRdb re-called the multiplex PCR reads through MiXCR, storing one row per CDR3 protein. The sample carries about 200,000 distinct CDR3 sequences, roughly 31% recorded once. This clonotype was recorded many times. The junction departs from germline at one end; a sequencing error may be responsible. From germline, CDR1 is WNHNN and CDR2 SYGVQD (reference sequence). This CDR3 has 13 residues. The gene calls are TRBV10-1 and TRBJ2-5, with D perhaps matching TRBD1 (5 bases). This sequence was found in a female donor with breast cancer. Some clones in this sample may be carry-over from other donors' samples. The sequenced sample was axillary lymph node tissue. The CDR3 nucleotides are TGTGCCAGCAGCTTAGACAGAGGAGAGACCCAGTACTTC. Amino acid sequence: CASSLDRGETQYF.